This is a list of T cell receptor beta chains from one sample in a study of T cells in Graves' hyperthyroidism and ophthalmopathy. TCRdb recomputed calls from the multiplex PCR reads with MiXCR, one row per CDR3 protein. The sample holds about 840,000 distinct CDR3 sequences; roughly 37% are singletons and the top ten take 8% to 9%. Sequencing was carried out using blood. The source is a man aged 18 to 29 with Graves' hyperthyroidism. Each CDR3 is given without its conserved first and last residue.

V: TRBV7-9; J: TRBJ1-1; CDR3: ASSQLQGARTEAF
V: TRBV2; J: TRBJ2-2; CDR3: ASSPTGGYSGELF
V: TRBV20-1; J: TRBJ1-1; CDR3: SAQQGGVNTEAF
V: TRBV19; J: TRBJ2-7; CDR3: ASSPREGPYEQY
V: TRBV5-1; J: TRBJ2-7; CDR3: ASSLVRENHEQY
V: TRBV29-1; J: TRBJ2-2; CDR3: SGTYETGELF
V: TRBV29-1; J: TRBJ2-7; CDR3: SVEWDGDVTYEQY
V: TRBV7-2; J: TRBJ2-6; CDR3: ASSTPRGVTEA
V: TRBV10-1; J: TRBJ2-7; CDR3: ASSGGASGTYEQY
V: TRBV5-1; J: TRBJ2-2; CDR3: ASSRGLARDTGELF
V: TRBV20-1; J: TRBJ2-5; CDR3: SARVRLAVETQY
V: TRBV4-2; J: TRBJ2-7; CDR3: ASSAETNDYEQY
V: TRBV29-1; J: TRBJ1-2; CDR3: SVTEQGPYGYT
V: TRBV10-3; J: TRBJ1-2; CDR3: ASSQGGLRGYT
V: TRBV2; J: TRBJ1-5; CDR3: ASSFLGLNQPQH
V: TRBV9; J: TRBJ1-1; CDR3: ASSGAGLETF
V: TRBV20-1; J: TRBJ2-7; CDR3: SAVLGIPSYEQY
V: TRBV20-1; J: TRBJ2-7; CDR3: SAQREGEQY
V: TRBV9; J: TRBJ2-7; CDR3: ASSTRDRGRNEQY
V: TRBV25-1; J: TRBJ1-5; CDR3: ASSGSFAFPGTHNQPQH
V: TRBV10-3; J: TRBJ2-5; CDR3: ASSRRQTTTYSNQPQY
V: TRBV19; J: TRBJ1-1; CDR3: ASSPWTGANTEAF
V: TRBV5-8; J: TRBJ1-1; CDR3: ASSFFGTEAF
V: TRBV19; J: TRBJ1-2; CDR3: ASSKWGAGYGYT
V: TRBV6-1; J: TRBJ2-5; CDR3: ASSEGPSYQETQY
V: TRBV20-1; J: TRBJ1-1; CDR3: SARDWTAENTEAF
V: TRBV20-1; J: TRBJ2-5; CDR3: SARDRASNQETQY
V: TRBV19; J: TRBJ1-2; CDR3: ASTFGRDRAYYGYT
V: TRBV29-1; J: TRBJ1-5; CDR3: SLQGQGQPQH
V: TRBV14; J: TRBJ1-1; CDR3: ASSQEGQGALAAF
V: TRBV7-2; J: TRBJ2-7; CDR3: ASNRGMGEQY
V: TRBV20-1; J: TRBJ1-1; CDR3: SARAGTGVGTEAF
V: TRBV7-8; J: TRBJ2-5; CDR3: ASSLFAGGIQETQY